This T cell receptor beta chain was identified during a study of blood T cells in healthy people across ages. A second about 7 to 11 cycle PCR used barcoded and J-beta primers. TCRdb re-analysed the 5' RACE reads in MiXCR, keeping a single row per CDR3 protein. The data contain about 2 million distinct CDR3 sequences, 49% of them singletons. Study-level findings and limits: Significant beta diversity loss was already apparent by age approximately 36, declining roughly linearly.

Worth noting for this clonotype: Its cognate antigen is unknown.

Looked up from germline, CDR1 is ENHRY and CDR2 is SYGVKD. CDR3 size: 15 residues. V was shortened by 3 bases and J by 1 base, with 12 bases between the two germline ends. The chain couples TRBV10-3 to TRBJ2-5; D may be TRBD2 (6 bases). Sequenced input: blood. The TCR was taken from a woman in her thirties or forties in good health. As DNA, the CDR3 is TGTGCCATCAGTGAAGGCGGGGTTAGCCAAGAGACCCAGTACTTC. Amino acids: CAISEGGVSQETQYF.